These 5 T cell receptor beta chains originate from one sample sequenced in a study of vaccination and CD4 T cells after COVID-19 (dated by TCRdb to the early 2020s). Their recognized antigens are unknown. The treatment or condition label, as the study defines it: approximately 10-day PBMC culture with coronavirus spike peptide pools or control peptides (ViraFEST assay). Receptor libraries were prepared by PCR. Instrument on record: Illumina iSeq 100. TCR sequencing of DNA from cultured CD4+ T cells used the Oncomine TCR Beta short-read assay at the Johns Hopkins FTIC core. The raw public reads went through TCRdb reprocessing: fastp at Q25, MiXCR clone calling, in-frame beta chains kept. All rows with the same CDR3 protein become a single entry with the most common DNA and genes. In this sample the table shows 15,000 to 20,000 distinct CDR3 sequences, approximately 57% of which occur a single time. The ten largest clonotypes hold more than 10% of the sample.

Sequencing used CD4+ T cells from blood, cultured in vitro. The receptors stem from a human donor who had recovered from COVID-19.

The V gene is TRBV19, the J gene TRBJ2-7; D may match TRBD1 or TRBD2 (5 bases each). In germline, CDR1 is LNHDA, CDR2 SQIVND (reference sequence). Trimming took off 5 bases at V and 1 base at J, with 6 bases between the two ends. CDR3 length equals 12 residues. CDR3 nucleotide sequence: TGTGCCAGTAGTGGGGGATCCTACGAGCAGTACTTC. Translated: CASSGGSYEQYF.

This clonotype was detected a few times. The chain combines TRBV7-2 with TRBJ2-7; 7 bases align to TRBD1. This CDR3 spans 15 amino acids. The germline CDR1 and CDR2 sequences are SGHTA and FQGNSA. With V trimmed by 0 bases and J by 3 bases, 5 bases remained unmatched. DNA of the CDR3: TGTGCCAGCAGCTTAGCCCCGACAGGGTACTACGAGCAGTACTTC. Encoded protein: CASSLAPTGYYEQYF.

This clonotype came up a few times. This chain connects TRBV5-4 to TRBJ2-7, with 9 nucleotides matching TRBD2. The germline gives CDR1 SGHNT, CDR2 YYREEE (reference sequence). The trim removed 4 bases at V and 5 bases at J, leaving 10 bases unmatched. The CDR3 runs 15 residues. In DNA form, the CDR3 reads TGTGCCAGCAGCATCGGGAGCGGGAGGACCCACGAGCAGTACTTC. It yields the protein CASSIGSGRTHEQYF.

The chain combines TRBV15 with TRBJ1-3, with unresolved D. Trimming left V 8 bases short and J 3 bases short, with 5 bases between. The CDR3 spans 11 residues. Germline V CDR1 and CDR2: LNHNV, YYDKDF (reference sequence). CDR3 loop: CATVSGNTIYF. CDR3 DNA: TGTGCCACCGTCAGTGGAAACACCATATATTTT.

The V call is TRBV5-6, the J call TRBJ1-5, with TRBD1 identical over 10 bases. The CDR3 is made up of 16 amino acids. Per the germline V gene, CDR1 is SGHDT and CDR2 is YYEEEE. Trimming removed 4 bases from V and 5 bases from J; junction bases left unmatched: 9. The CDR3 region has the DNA TGTGCCAGCAGCAAAAGACAGGGGGCAGGGGATCAGCCCCAGCATTTT. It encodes CASSKRQGAGDQPQHF.